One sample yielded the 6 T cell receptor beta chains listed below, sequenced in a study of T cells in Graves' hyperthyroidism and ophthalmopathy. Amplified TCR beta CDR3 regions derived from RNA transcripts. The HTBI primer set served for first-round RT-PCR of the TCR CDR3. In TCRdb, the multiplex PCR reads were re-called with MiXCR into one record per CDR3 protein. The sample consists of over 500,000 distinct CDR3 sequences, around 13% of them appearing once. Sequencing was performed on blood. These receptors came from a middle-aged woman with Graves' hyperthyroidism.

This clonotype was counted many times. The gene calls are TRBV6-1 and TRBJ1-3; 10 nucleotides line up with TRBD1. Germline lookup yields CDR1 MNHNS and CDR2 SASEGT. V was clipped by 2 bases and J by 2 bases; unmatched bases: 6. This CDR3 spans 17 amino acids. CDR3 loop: CASSENTGTGAGNTIYF. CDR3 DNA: TGTGCCAGCAGTGAAAATACCGGGACAGGGGCTGGAAACACCATATATTTT.

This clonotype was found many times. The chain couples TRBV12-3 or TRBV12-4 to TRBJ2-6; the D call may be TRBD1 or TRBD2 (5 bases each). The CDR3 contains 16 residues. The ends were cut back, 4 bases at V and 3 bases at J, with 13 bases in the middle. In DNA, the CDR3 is TGTGCCAGCAGTTCCTTTTCAGGGAGTGGGGCCAACGTCCTGACTTTC. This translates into CASSSFSGSGANVLTF.

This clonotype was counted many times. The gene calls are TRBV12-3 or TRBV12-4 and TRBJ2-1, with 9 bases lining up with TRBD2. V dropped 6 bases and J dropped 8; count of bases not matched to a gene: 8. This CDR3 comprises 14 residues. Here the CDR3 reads CASRREGLLDEQFF. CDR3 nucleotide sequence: TGTGCCAGCAGGCGGGAGGGCCTACTCGATGAGCAGTTCTTC.

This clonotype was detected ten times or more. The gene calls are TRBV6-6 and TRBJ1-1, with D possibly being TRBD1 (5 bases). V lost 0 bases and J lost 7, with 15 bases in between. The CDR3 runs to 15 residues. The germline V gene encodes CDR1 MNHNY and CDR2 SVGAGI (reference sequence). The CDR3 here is CASSYSGWQGGEAFF. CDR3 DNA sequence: TGTGCCAGCAGTTACTCGGGTTGGCAGGGAGGTGAAGCTTTCTTT.

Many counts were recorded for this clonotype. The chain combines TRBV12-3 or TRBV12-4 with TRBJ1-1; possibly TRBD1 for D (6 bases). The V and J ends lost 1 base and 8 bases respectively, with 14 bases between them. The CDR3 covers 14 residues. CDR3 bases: TGTGCCAGCAGTTTAGAACAGGGCAGGAGGGAAGCTTTCTTT. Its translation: CASSLEQGRREAFF.

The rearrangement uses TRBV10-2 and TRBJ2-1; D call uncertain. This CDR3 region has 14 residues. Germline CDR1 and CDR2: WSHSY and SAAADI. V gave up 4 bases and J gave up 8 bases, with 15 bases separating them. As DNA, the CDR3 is TGCGCCAGCAGTGGCAGCCCCTACACGGATGAGCAGTTCTTC. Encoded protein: CASSGSPYTDEQFF.